This T cell receptor beta chain was identified during a study of cytomegalovirus exposure and HLA in healthy donors. Whole-study results and caveats: In a later analysis, at a false discovery rate of 0.05, roughly 17,000 TCR beta sequences matched HLA alleles.

CDR1 and CDR2 (germline): SGDLS, YYNGEE. The CDR3 runs 17 residues. V lost 1 base and J lost 3; bases outside the gene matches: 11. A note on this clone: The antigen is unknown.

Both 60 Vbeta primers and 13 Jbeta primers went into the PCR. Method: immunoSEQ multiplex PCR; TCRdb's copy keeps in-frame clones and lacks some. The sample lists about 200,000 clones; 80% to 85% were seen once. Sequenced material: PBMCs. This receptor was obtained from a middle-aged woman in good health and CMV-seronegative. The V gene is TRBV9, the J gene TRBJ2-3; the match to TRBD2 covers 7 bases. In nucleotides, the CDR3 is TGTGCCAGCAGCGTACCCCCCGGGGCGGGAGCTACAGATACGCAGTATTTT. Translation: CASSVPPGAGATDTQYF.